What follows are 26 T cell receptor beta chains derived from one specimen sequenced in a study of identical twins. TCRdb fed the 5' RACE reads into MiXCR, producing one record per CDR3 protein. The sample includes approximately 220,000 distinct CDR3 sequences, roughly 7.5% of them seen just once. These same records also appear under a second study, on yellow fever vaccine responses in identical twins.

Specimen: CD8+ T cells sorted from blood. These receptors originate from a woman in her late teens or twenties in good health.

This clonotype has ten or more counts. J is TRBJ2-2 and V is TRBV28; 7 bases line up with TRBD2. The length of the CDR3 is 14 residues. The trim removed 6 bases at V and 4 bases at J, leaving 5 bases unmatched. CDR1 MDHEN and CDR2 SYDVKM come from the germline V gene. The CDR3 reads CASSSGEGTGELFF. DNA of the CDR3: TGTGCCAGCAGCTCCGGGGAGGGCACCGGGGAGCTGTTTTTT.

The CDR3 DNA is TGCGCCAGCAGCACAGGGACAGGGAACACCGGGGAGCTGTTTTTT. Translation: CASSTGTGNTGELFF. The chain links TRBV5-1 to TRBJ2-2; 8 bases fit TRBD1. Losses at the gene ends were 4 bases for V and 1 base for J; bases not matched to a gene: 3. This CDR3 is built from 15 residues. CDR1 and CDR2 from the germline V gene are SGHRS and YFSETQ.

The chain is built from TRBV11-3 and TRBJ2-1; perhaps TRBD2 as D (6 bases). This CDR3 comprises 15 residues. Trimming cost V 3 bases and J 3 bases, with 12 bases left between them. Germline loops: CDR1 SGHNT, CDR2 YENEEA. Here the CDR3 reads CASSLLGRGYNEQFF. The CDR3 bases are TGTGCCAGCAGCTTGCTCGGGAGAGGCTACAATGAGCAGTTCTTC.

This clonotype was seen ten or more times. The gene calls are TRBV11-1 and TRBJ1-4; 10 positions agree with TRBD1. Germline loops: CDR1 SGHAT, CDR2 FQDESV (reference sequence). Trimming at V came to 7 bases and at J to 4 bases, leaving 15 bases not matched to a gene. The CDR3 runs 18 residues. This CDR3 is CASTAPGTGDGSNEKLFF. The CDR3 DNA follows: TGTGCCAGCACCGCCCCCGGGACAGGGGATGGAAGTAATGAAAAACTGTTTTTT.

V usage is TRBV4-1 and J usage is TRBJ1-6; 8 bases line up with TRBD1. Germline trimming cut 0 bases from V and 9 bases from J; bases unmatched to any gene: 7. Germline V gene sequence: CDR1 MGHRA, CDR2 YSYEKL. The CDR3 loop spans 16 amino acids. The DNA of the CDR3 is TGCGCCAGCAGCCAAGATTTGAGACAGGGGTTTTCACCCCTCCACTTT. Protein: CASSQDLRQGFSPLHF.

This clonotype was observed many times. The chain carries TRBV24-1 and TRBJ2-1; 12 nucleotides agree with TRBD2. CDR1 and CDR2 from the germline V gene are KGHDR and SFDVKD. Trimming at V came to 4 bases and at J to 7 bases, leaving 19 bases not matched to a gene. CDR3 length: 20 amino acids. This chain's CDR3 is CATSEGDQTSGSWIVNEQFF. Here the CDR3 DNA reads TGTGCCACCAGTGAAGGGGACCAGACTAGCGGGAGTTGGATTGTGAATGAGCAGTTCTTC.

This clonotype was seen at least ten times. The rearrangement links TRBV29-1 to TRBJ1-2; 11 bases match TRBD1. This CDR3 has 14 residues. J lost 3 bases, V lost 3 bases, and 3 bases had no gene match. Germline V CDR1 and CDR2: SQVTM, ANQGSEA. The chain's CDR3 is CSVDLGQGDYGYTF. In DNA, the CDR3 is TGCAGCGTTGATCTGGGACAGGGGGACTATGGCTACACCTTC.

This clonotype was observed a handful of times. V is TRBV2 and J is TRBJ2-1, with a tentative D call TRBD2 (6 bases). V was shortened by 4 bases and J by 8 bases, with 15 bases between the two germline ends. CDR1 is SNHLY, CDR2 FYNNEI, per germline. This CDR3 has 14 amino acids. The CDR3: CASSGRRAGDEQFF. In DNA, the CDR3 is TGTGCCAGCAGTGGAAGGAGGGCCGGGGATGAGCAGTTCTTC.

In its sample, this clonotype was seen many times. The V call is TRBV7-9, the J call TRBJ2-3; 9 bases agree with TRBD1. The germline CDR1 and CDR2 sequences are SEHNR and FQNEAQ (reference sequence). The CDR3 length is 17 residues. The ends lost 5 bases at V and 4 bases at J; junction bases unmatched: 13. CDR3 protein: CASSRTLDRGVADTQYF. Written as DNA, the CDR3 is TGTGCCAGCAGCCGCACCTTGGACAGGGGAGTGGCAGATACGCAGTATTTT.

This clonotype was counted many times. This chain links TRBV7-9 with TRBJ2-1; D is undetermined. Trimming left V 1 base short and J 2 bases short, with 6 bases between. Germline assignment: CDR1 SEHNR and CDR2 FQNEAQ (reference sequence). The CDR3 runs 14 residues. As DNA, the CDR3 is TGTGCCAGCAGCTTAGTTAACCCCTACAATGAGCAGTTCTTC. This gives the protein CASSLVNPYNEQFF.

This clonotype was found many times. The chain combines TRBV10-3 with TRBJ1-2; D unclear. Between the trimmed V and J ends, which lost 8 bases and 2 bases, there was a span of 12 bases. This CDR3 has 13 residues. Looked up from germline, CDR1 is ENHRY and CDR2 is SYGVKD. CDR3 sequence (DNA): TGTGCCATCCCCAACCTAGGGAACTATGGCTACACCTTC. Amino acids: CAIPNLGNYGYTF.

CDR3 nucleotides: TGTGCCAGCAGCTTAGAACAGAGAAACACCGGGGAGCTGTTTTTT. Translated: CASSLEQRNTGELFF. The chain carries TRBV7-9 and TRBJ2-2, with D hard to call. The germline V and J ends were trimmed by 1 base and 2 bases, with 8 bases remaining between them. This CDR3 spans 15 amino acids. From germline, CDR1 is SEHNR and CDR2 FQNEAQ (reference sequence). Looking up the rest from reference TRBV7-9 and TRBJ2-2 gives the full variable domain: DTGVSQNPRHKITKRGQNVTFRCDPISEHNRLYWYRQTLGQGPEFLTYFQNEAQLEKSRLLSDRFSAERPKGSFSTLEIQRTEQGDSAMYLCASSLEQRNTGELFFGEGSRLTVL.

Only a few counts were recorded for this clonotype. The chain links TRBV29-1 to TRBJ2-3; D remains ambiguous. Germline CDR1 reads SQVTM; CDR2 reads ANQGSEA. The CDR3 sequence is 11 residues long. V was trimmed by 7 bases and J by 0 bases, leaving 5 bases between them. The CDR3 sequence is CSGYSTDTQYF. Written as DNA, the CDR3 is TGCAGCGGCTATAGCACAGATACGCAGTATTTT.

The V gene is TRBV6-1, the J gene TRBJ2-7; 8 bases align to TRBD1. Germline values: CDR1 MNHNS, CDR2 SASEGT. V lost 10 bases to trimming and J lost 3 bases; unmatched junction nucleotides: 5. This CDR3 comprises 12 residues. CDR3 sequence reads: CATRTGYYEQYV. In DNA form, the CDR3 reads TGTGCCACCCGGACAGGGTACTACGAGCAGTACGTC.

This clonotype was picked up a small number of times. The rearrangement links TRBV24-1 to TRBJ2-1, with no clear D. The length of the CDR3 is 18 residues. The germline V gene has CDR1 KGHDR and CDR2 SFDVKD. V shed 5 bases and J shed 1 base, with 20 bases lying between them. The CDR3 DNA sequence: TGTGCCACCAGTGGCCCGAGTGCCAGATCACGGTCCTACAATGAGCAGTTCTTC. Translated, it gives CATSGPSARSRSYNEQFF.

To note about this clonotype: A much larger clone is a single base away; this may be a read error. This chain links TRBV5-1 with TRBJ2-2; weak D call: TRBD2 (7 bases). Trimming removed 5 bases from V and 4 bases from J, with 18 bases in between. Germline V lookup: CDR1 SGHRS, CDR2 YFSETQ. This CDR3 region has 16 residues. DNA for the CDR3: TGCGCCAGCAGTTTTGACGGAGGGGGGGCCACCGGGGAGCTGTTTTTT. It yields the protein CASSFDGGGATGELFF.

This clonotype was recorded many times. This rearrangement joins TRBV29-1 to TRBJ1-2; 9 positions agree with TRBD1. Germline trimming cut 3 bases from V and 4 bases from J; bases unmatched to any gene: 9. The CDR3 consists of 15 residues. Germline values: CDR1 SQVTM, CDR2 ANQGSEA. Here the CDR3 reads CSVETGGNPSYGYTF. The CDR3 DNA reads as TGCAGCGTTGAGACAGGGGGGAATCCGTCCTATGGCTACACCTTC.

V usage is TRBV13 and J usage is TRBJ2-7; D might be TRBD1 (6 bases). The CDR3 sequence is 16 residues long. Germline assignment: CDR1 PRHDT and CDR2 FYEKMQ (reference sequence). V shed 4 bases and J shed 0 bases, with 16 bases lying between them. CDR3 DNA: TGTGCCAGCAGCTATATAACAGGGCGAAACTCCTACGAGCAGTACTTC. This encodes CASSYITGRNSYEQYF.

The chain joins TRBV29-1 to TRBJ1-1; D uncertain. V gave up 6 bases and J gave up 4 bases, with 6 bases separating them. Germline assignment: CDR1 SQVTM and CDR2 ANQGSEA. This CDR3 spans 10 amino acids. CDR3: CSVRGTEAFF. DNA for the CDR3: TGCAGCGTCCGGGGCACTGAAGCTTTCTTT.

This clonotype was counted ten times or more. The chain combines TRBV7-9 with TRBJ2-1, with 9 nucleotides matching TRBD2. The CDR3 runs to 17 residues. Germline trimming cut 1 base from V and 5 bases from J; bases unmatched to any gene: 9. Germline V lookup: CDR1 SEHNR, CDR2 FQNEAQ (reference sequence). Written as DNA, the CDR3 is TGTGCCAGCAGCTTAGGATCTAGCGGGACCTTCCACAATGAGCAGTTCTTC. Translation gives CASSLGSSGTFHNEQFF.

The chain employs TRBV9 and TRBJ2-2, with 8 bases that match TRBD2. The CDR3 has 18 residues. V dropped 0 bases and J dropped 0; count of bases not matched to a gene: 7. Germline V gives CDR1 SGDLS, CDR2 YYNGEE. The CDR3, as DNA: TGTGCCAGCAGCGTAGATCCTAGCGGGTTCGCGAACACCGGGGAGCTGTTTTTT. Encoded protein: CASSVDPSGFANTGELFF.

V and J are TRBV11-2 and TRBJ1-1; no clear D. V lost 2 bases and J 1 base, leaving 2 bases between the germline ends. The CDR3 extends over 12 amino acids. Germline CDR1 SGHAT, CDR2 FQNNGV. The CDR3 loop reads CASSLSNTEAFF. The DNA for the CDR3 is TGTGCCAGCAGCTTATCGAACACTGAAGCTTTCTTT.

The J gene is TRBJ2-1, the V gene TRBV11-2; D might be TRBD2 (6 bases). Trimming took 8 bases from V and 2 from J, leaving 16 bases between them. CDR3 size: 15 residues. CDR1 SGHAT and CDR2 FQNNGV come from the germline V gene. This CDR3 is CASPPVGGPYNEQFF. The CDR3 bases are TGTGCCAGCCCCCCCGTGGGAGGCCCCTACAATGAGCAGTTCTTC.

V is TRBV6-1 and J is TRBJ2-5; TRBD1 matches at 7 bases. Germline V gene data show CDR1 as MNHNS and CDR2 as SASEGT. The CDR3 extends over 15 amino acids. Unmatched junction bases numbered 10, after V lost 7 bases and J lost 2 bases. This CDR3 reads CASTTGVGLQETQYF. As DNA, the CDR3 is TGTGCCAGCACCACAGGGGTGGGGTTACAAGAGACCCAGTACTTC.

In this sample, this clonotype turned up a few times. The CDR3 spells CASSLGLAGGQFF. The DNA for the CDR3 is TGTGCCAGCAGCTTAGGGCTAGCGGGAGGGCAGTTCTTC. This chain joins TRBV7-2 and TRBJ2-1; 11 nucleotides line up with TRBD2. The CDR3 covers 13 residues. After removal of 1 base from V and 12 bases from J, the junction contained 2 bases not matched to a gene. In germline, CDR1 is SGHTA, CDR2 FQGNSA.

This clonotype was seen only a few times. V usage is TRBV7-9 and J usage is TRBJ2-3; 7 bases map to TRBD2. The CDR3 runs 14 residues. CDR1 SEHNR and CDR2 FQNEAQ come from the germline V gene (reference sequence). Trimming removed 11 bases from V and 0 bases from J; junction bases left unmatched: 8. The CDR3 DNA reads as TGTGCCGCCGTCGGGGGGACTAGCACAGATACGCAGTATTTT. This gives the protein CAAVGGTSTDTQYF. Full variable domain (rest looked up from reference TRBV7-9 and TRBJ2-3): DTGVSQNPRHKITKRGQNVTFRCDPISEHNRLYWYRQTLGQGPEFLTYFQNEAQLEKSRLLSDRFSAERPKGSFSTLEIQRTEQGDSAMYLCAAVGGTSTDTQYFGPGTRLTVL.